One and the same sample provided the 10 T cell receptor beta chains below, sequenced in a study of T cells in Graves' hyperthyroidism and ophthalmopathy. The CDR3 regions of TCR beta were amplified from RNA transcripts. An initial round of RT-PCR targeting the TCR CDR3 relied on the HTBI primer set. TCRdb analysed the multiplex PCR reads with MiXCR anew, one entry per CDR3 protein. Among hundreds of thousands of distinct CDR3 sequences listed, around 15% were seen once. Sequenced sample: blood. These TCRs come from a woman in her sixties with Graves' ophthalmopathy.

This clonotype was recorded many times. The chain joins TRBV5-1 to TRBJ2-1; D assignment may be TRBD1 or TRBD2 (7 bases each). Germline V gene sequence: CDR1 SGHRS, CDR2 YFSETQ. CDR3 length equals 14 residues. V shed 0 bases and J shed 9 bases, with 13 bases lying between them. The CDR3 sequence is CASSLVGRGGEQFF. CDR3 DNA: TGCGCCAGCAGCTTGGTGGGCAGGGGGGGTGAGCAGTTCTTC.

This clonotype has a handful of counts. The chain uses TRBV4-1 and TRBJ1-4, with D perhaps TRBD1 (6 bases). CDR1 MGHRA and CDR2 YSYEKL come from the germline V gene. With 6 bases removed from V and 3 bases from J, the gap between germline ends came to 17 bases. The CDR3 runs 16 residues. CDR3 protein: CASSLIPGQSNEKLFF. The CDR3 nucleotides are TGCGCCAGCAGTCTAATACCGGGACAATCTAATGAAAAACTGTTTTTT.

This clonotype came up many times. This chain connects TRBV18 to TRBJ2-1; 10 nucleotides line up with TRBD1. The V and J ends lost 6 bases and 3 bases, in that order; junction bases with no gene match: 2. The CDR3 length is 14 residues. Germline lookup yields CDR1 KGHSH and CDR2 LQKENI. In nucleotides, the CDR3 is TGTGCCAGCTCGGGGACAGGGGTCTACAATGAGCAGTTCTTC. It codes for CASSGTGVYNEQFF.

This clonotype was picked up many times. This chain links TRBV5-6 with TRBJ2-1, with D maybe TRBD2 (5 bases). The CDR3 length is 17 residues. Germline-derived CDR1 and CDR2 are SGHDT and YYEEEE. Trimming pared 4 bases from V and 5 bases from J, leaving 22 bases between. The CDR3 loop is CASSPTGPSGWNNEQFF. The CDR3 DNA follows: TGTGCCAGCAGCCCCACCGGGCCATCGGGGTGGAACAATGAGCAGTTCTTC. The whole variable domain, remainder taken from reference TRBV5-6 and TRBJ2-1, is DAGVTQSPTHLIKTRGQQVTLRCSPKSGHDTVSWYQQALGQGPQFIFQYYEEEERQRGNFPDRFSGHQFPNYSSELNVNALLLGDSALYLCASSPTGPSGWNNEQFFGPGTRLTVL.

This clonotype was found many times. The chain links TRBV7-3 to TRBJ2-3, with 12 bases fitting TRBD2. The germline V gene has CDR1 SGHTA and CDR2 FQGTGA. This CDR3 is 15 amino acids long. V trimming: 0 bases; J trimming: 5 bases; junction bases outside the gene matches: 0. DNA of the CDR3: TGTGCCAGCAGCTTAACGACTAGCGGGAGAGATACGCAGTATTTT. Protein product: CASSLTTSGRDTQYF.

This clonotype occurred a few times. As DNA, the CDR3 is TGTGCCAGCTCACCTCCAGGGCGTAGTCAGCCCCAGCATTTT. Translated: CASSPPGRSQPQHF. V gene TRBV18 combines with J gene TRBJ1-5, with D possibly being TRBD1 (5 bases). CDR1 is KGHSH and CDR2 is LQKENI in the germline V gene. This CDR3 spans 14 amino acids. Deletions cut 3 bases from V and 6 bases from J, with 12 bases between.

This clonotype was seen many times. V gene TRBV30 combines with J gene TRBJ2-7; 11 nucleotides line up with TRBD2. V was clipped by 3 bases and J by 4 bases; unmatched bases: 8. Germline V gene lookup returns CDR1 GTSNPN and CDR2 SVGIG (reference sequence). The CDR3 is 15 amino acids. The CDR3: CAWSPSSGRLYEQYF. CDR3 sequence (DNA): TGTGCCTGGAGCCCGTCTAGCGGGAGGCTGTACGAGCAGTACTTC.

This clonotype was seen only a few times. The rearrangement joins TRBV19 to TRBJ2-7; D might be TRBD1 (6 bases). Germline CDR1 LNHDA, CDR2 SQIVND (reference sequence). The length of the CDR3 is 17 residues. Trimming stripped 5 bases from V and 6 bases from J, with 26 bases between. The CDR3 nucleotides are TGTGCCAGTAGTTCCCCGTTCAGGGGTCCCGCTTCTCCCGAGCAGTACTTC. Protein sequence: CASSSPFRGPASPEQYF.

The table lists this clonotype with a few counts. V is TRBV6-1 and J is TRBJ2-4, with D possibly being TRBD1 (6 bases). This CDR3 has 15 residues. Germline CDR1 MNHNS, CDR2 SASEGT. V lost 6 bases to trimming and J lost 0 bases, with 12 bases between them. The CDR3 here is CASRPMGAAKNIQYF. The CDR3 coding sequence is TGTGCCAGCAGGCCCATGGGGGCAGCCAAAAACATTCAGTACTTC.

This clonotype was found many times. The chain carries TRBV3-1 and TRBJ2-3; no definite D call. This CDR3 spans 14 amino acids. The V and J ends lost 1 base and 6 bases respectively, with 11 bases between them. Germline V lookup: CDR1 LGHDT, CDR2 YNNKEL (reference sequence). This chain's CDR3 is CASSQVNRRDTQYF. For the CDR3, the DNA is TGTGCCAGCAGCCAAGTTAACAGAAGGGATACGCAGTATTTT.